This T cell receptor (beta chain) was sequenced for a study of vaccination effects on CD4 cells after COVID-19. Some clones are missing from TCRdb's copy, which holds only in-frame ones; the method was immunoSEQ multiplex PCR. Among around 47,000 clones listed, roughly 65% were seen once. Of note for this clone: The antigen remains undetermined.

Expansion of antigen-specific CD4+ T cells with viral peptide pools was carried out by the ViraFEST assay before sequencing. Isolating CD4+ T cells followed roughly ten days of culture. Infection dated between March and December 2020, before the Alpha, Beta and Delta variants reached the United States. After removal of 3 bases from V and 5 bases from J, the junction contained 6 bases not matched to a gene. CDR1 is SGHDT and CDR2 is YYEEEE in the germline V gene. The CDR3 extends over 15 amino acids. The sequences come from CD4+ T cells from PBMCs cultured with a peptide pool, collected before COVID-19 vaccination. The V and J genes are TRBV5-6 and TRBJ2-1, with 9 bases fitting TRBD2. The origin of this receptor is a human donor who had a prior SARS-CoV-2 infection. CDR3 nucleotides: TGTGCCAGCAGCTCAGCGGGGGGTGGGAACAATGAGCAGTTCTTC. Residues: CASSSAGGGNNEQFF.